This paragraph covers one T cell receptor (beta chain) sequence. Its cognate antigen has yet to be identified. No base quality information exists; no much larger clone differs at one position. The study tested focal radiation therapy combined with CTLA-4 blockade (ipilimumab) in patients with chemo-refractory metastatic non-small-cell lung cancer. The sample belongs to a study of radiotherapy plus CTLA-4 blockade in lung cancer (dated by TCRdb to between 2018 and 2020). Notes on the research overall: Among enrolled patients, around 18% had an objective response and 30% to 35% reached disease control. Study-level results and caveats: TCR clones derived from tumors expanded in peripheral blood after treatment with radiotherapy and ipilimumab. The strongest predictors of response were reported to be early dynamic shifts in blood T cell clones along with a rise in serum interferon-beta following radiation.

Library construction relied on the immunoSEQ multiplex PCR assay. TCRdb re-hosts the immuneACCESS table, in-frame sequences only. Its copies lack some clones; in the studies checked, an unresolved V gene accounts for under half of them, and the cause for the rest is not known. In this sample the table shows about 56,000 clones, approximately 80% of which occur a single time. Of the sample, over 15% falls within the top ten clones. From its cysteine to its phenylalanine, the CDR3 spans 14 amino acids. This entry keeps only the CDR3 DNA: 42 bases, framed from base 1. CDR1 and CDR2, looked up from the germline V gene, are SGHRS and YFSETQ. V loses 7 bases, J loses 1 base, and the germline ends lie 13 bases apart.

The chain joins TRBV5-1 to TRBJ2-3; matching of 5 bases hints at TRBD2 as the D gene. The material was peripheral blood, obtained from a patient treated with radiotherapy plus ipilimumab. The clonotype was recovered from a human donor with non-small cell lung cancer who had a complete response to radiotherapy plus ipilimumab. The DNA sequence reads TGCGCCAGCCTTCGGGGTAGCGGCACAGATACGCAGTATTTT. Its product reads: CASLRGSGTDTQYF.